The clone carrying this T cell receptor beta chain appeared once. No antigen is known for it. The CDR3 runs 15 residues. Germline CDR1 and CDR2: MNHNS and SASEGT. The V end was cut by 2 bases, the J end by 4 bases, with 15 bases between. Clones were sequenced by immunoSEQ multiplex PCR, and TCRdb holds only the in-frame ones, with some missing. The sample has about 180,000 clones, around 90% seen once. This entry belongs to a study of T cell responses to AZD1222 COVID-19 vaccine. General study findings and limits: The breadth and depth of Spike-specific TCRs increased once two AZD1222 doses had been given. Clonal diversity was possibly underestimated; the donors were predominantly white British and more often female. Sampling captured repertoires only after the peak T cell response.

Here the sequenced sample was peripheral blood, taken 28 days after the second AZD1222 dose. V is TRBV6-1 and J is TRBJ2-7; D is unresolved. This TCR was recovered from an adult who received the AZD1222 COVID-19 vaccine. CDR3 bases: TGTGCCAGCAGTGAAAGCCCCAGAACCTTTTACGAGCAGTACTTC. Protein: CASSESPRTFYEQYF.